The rows below give T cell receptor beta chains drawn from one sample of a study of blood T cell repertoires in COVID-19. Only in-frame clones appear in the TCRdb table, and some are missing; sequencing was by immunoSEQ multiplex PCR. The sample holds some 190,000 clones, 84% seen once. Sequencing used peripheral blood. Receptor source: a woman in her sixties or seventies with active or convalescent COVID-19. Both conserved end residues are part of each CDR3. The D gene is left open where the match is weak. Not every row has a clone size; where given, it reads once, few, many or a size class.

V gene	clone size	D gene	CDR3 length	J gene	CDR3 DNA	CDR3 protein
TRBV7-9	.	.	14	TRBJ1-5	TGTGCCAGCAGCTTAGCGGGGAGGGCTCAGCCCCAGCATTTT	CASSLAGRAQPQHF
TRBV21-1	.	.	15	TRBJ2-7	TGTGCCAGCAGCGACCCCCCCGGGACTCCTTACGAGCAGTACTTC	CASSDPPGTPYEQYF
TRBV18	once	.	16	TRBJ2-3	TGTGCCAGCTCTCTAACAGGTTCCTCTAGCACAGATACGCAGTATTTT	CASSLTGSSSTDTQYF
TRBV5-6	.	.	15	TRBJ1-3	TGTGCCAGCAGCTTCCGAACAAGCTCTGGAAACACCATATATTTT	CASSFRTSSGNTIYF
TRBV2	.	TRBD2	13	TRBJ2-7	TGTGCCAGCAGTGCGGCGGAGCGGGGCGAGCAGTACTTC	CASSAAERGEQYF
TRBV2	.	TRBD2	17	TRBJ2-7	TGTGCCAGCGATTTCGGTAGCGGGACTACCCAGTCCTACAAGCAGTACTTC	CASDFGSGTTQSYKQYF
TRBV5-1	.	TRBD2	15	TRBJ2-1	TGCGCCAGCAGCTCCCGGGACTACCGACGCAATGAGCAGTTCTTC	CASSSRDYRRNEQFF
TRBV7-9	.	.	15	TRBJ2-2	TGTGCCAGCAGCTTAGGGGGGCGTGGCACCGGGGAGCTGTTTTTT	CASSLGGRGTGELFF
TRBV7-9	.	TRBD2	14	TRBJ2-5	TGTGCCAGCAGCCCGAGGGAGGGGAAAGAGACCCAGTACTTC	CASSPREGKETQYF
TRBV18	.	.	14	TRBJ1-1	TGTGCCAGCTCACCTCTGGACAGTAACACTGAAGCTTTCTTT	CASSPLDSNTEAFF